The 18 T cell receptor beta chains in this list originate from one sample, sequenced in a study of T cells in Graves' hyperthyroidism and ophthalmopathy. Researchers took RNA transcripts and amplified the TCR beta CDR3 regions from them. In the first-round RT-PCR of the TCR CDR3, the HTBI primer set was used. One entry per CDR3 protein results from TCRdb running MiXCR on the multiplex PCR reads. The sample holds hundreds of thousands of distinct CDR3 sequences, 20% to 25% seen once. The sequenced material came from blood. Every receptor here comes from a man aged 25-45 years with Graves' ophthalmopathy.

This clonotype has only a few counts. The rearrangement joins TRBV5-4 to TRBJ2-2; 8 positions agree with TRBD2. The length of the CDR3 is 15 residues. The J segment lost 6 bases and the V segment lost 1 base, leaving 5 bases of the junction unmatched. Germline V gene lookup returns CDR1 SGHNT and CDR2 YYREEE (reference sequence). The CDR3 loop reads CASSLKTSDSGELFF. DNA for the CDR3: TGTGCCAGCAGCTTGAAGACTAGCGATTCCGGGGAGCTGTTTTTT.

The chain uses TRBV29-1 and TRBJ2-2, with TRBD1 matching 9 bases. Germline loops: CDR1 SQVTM, CDR2 ANQGSEA. The CDR3 consists of 16 residues. J lost 2 bases, V lost 5 bases, and 9 bases had no gene match. The chain's CDR3 is CSVQNTGGGNTGELFF. DNA of the CDR3: TGCAGCGTTCAAAACACAGGGGGCGGAAACACCGGGGAGCTGTTTTTT.

This clonotype was observed a few times. The chain combines TRBV5-1 with TRBJ2-2; 9 nucleotides line up with TRBD2. Germline-derived CDR1 and CDR2 are SGHRS and YFSETQ. With 4 bases clipped from V and 5 bases from J, the junction kept 9 bases outside the gene matches. This CDR3 has 16 residues. The CDR3 DNA follows: TGCGCCAGCAGCGCAACTAGCGGGTGGACGACCGGGGAGCTGTTTTTT. Its protein product is CASSATSGWTTGELFF.

In this sample, this clonotype turned up once. V gene TRBV2 combines with J gene TRBJ1-1; 9 bases match TRBD1. This CDR3 spans 16 amino acids. The V gene's germline CDR1 is SNHLY and CDR2 FYNNEI. The J segment lost 1 base and the V segment lost 7 bases, leaving 10 bases of the junction unmatched. CDR3 nucleotides: TGTGCCAGCACCAACCGGGACAGGGAGCCGAACACTGAAGCTTTCTTT. It specifies CASTNRDREPNTEAFF.

This clonotype was seen repeatedly, ten times or more. The chain joins TRBV20-1 to TRBJ2-3; 7 nucleotides agree with TRBD1. From germline, CDR1 is DFQATT and CDR2 SNEGSKA (reference sequence). V shed 5 bases, J shed 2 bases, and the junction held 7 bases outside the gene matches. The CDR3 runs to 14 residues. CDR3 sequence: CSAPATGTTDTQYF. CDR3 DNA sequence: TGCAGTGCTCCCGCGACAGGGACCACAGATACGCAGTATTTT.

This chain connects TRBV27 to TRBJ1-6; TRBD1 aligns across 7 bases. Trimming at V came to 4 bases and at J to 6 bases, leaving 3 bases not matched to a gene. The CDR3 sequence is 14 residues long. CDR1 MNHEY and CDR2 SMNVEV come from the germline V gene (reference sequence). The CDR3: CASSWGQLNSPLHF. The CDR3 DNA reads TGTGCCAGCAGTTGGGGACAGCTTAATTCACCCCTCCACTTT.

This chain connects TRBV24-1 to TRBJ2-1; 8 bases are a match to TRBD2. This CDR3 has 12 amino acids. V shed 4 bases, J shed 8 bases, and the junction held 0 bases outside the gene matches. The V gene's germline CDR1 is KGHDR and CDR2 SFDVKD. CDR3 in amino acids: CATSEAGDEQFF. DNA for the CDR3: TGTGCCACCAGTGAAGCGGGAGATGAGCAGTTCTTC.

This clonotype showed up many times. This CDR3 reads CAWTAGQGAAKLFF. The CDR3, as DNA: TGTGCCTGGACGGCAGGGCAGGGGGCGGCAAAACTGTTTTTT. The chain is built from TRBV30 and TRBJ1-4; TRBD1 matches 8 bases. The CDR3 has 14 residues. Trimming at V came to 4 bases and at J to 10 bases, leaving 11 bases not matched to a gene. In germline, CDR1 is GTSNPN, CDR2 SVGIG (reference sequence).

In this sample, this clonotype turned up many times. CDR3 nucleotide sequence: TGTGCCAGCAGTTTTAGGGGGCGCGGAGAGCAGTACTTC. It encodes CASSFRGRGEQYF. The J gene is TRBJ2-7, the V gene TRBV28; TRBD1 matches 7 bases. The germline V gene encodes CDR1 MDHEN and CDR2 SYDVKM. The CDR3 spans 13 residues. After removal of 3 bases from V and 7 bases from J, the junction contained 6 bases not matched to a gene.

This clonotype has more than one count but fewer than ten. V is TRBV9 and J is TRBJ1-6, with 8 bases that match TRBD1. V lost 0 bases to trimming and J lost 0 bases; unmatched junction nucleotides: 5. From germline, CDR1 is SGDLS and CDR2 YYNGEE. The CDR3 is 18 amino acids. CDR3 residues: CASSVGDRPSSYNSPLHF. In nucleotides, the CDR3 is TGTGCCAGCAGCGTAGGGGACAGGCCGAGCTCCTATAATTCACCCCTCCACTTT.

This clonotype was picked up many times. V and J are TRBV12-3 or TRBV12-4 and TRBJ2-2; tentatively, D is TRBD1 (5 bases). V lost 6 bases and J lost 7, with 15 bases in between. This CDR3 spans 14 amino acids. The CDR3 nucleotides read TGTGCCAGCAGCTTGGGGCGGCTGAGCGGGGAGCTGTTTTTT. Protein sequence: CASSLGRLSGELFF.

This clonotype came up a few times. V usage is TRBV29-1 and J usage is TRBJ1-1; no definite D call. V was pared by 8 bases and J by 3 bases, with 10 bases between. Germline CDR1 is SQVTM and CDR2 is ANQGSEA. This CDR3 is built from 11 residues. DNA for the CDR3: TGCAGCCATCAATGGGACACTGAAGCTTTCTTT. Translated, it gives CSHQWDTEAFF. The full variable domain, rest sourced from reference TRBV29-1 and TRBJ1-1, is SAVISQKPSRDICQRGTSLTIQCQVDSQVTMMFWYRQQPGQSLTLIATANQGSEATYESGFVIDKFPISRPNLTFSTLTVSNMSPEDSSIYLCSHQWDTEAFFGQGTRLTVV.

The rearrangement joins TRBV9 to TRBJ1-3; 7 nucleotides match TRBD1. V lost 3 bases and J lost 3; bases outside the gene matches: 6. The CDR3 is 15 amino acids. Germline lookup yields CDR1 SGDLS and CDR2 YYNGEE. CDR3 residues: CASSDRGGSGNTIYF. CDR3 bases: TGTGCCAGCAGCGACAGGGGTGGAAGTGGAAACACCATATATTTT.

In this sample, this clonotype turned up many times. V is TRBV28 and J is TRBJ2-7; D is unclear. V gave up 5 bases and J gave up 4 bases, with 9 bases separating them. Germline-derived CDR1 and CDR2 are MDHEN and SYDVKM. The CDR3 totals 12 residues. The CDR3 coding sequence is TGTGCCAGCAGTGGGTATAGGTACGAGCAGTACTTC. Residues: CASSGYRYEQYF.

This sequence joins TRBV7-6 and TRBJ2-3; the match to TRBD2 covers 13 bases. In germline, CDR1 is SGHVS, CDR2 FNYEAQ. The J segment lost 5 bases and the V segment lost 6 bases, leaving 8 bases of the junction unmatched. This CDR3 has 16 residues. CDR3 loop: CASSHPGLAGQDTQYF. The CDR3 DNA follows: TGTGCCAGCAGTCATCCGGGACTAGCGGGACAAGATACGCAGTATTTT.

As to this clonotype: An end of the junction does not agree with germline; a read error may underlie this. The CDR3 DNA sequence: TGTGCCAGCAGTGAACGCCGGGGTAATAATCAGTCCCAGCATTTT. Translation gives CASSERRGNNQSQHF. The chain combines TRBV6-1 with TRBJ1-5; D remains ambiguous. The CDR3 has 15 amino acids. CDR1 is MNHNS and CDR2 is SASEGT in the germline V gene.

For this clonotype: The junction shows a germline mismatch at one end, possibly a read error. J is TRBJ2-1 and V is TRBV3-1; TRBD2 matches at 13 bases. Germline CDR1 is LGHDT and CDR2 is YNNKEL (reference sequence). The CDR3 extends over 17 amino acids. As DNA, the CDR3 is TGTGCCAGCAGCCAAGTGGGGACTAGCGGGGTTTACAATGAGCAGCTCTTC. Amino acid sequence: CASSQVGTSGVYNEQLF.

V usage is TRBV29-1 and J usage is TRBJ2-7; 10 bases match TRBD2. This CDR3 region has 13 residues. After removal of 3 bases from V and 4 bases from J, the junction contained 3 bases not matched to a gene. CDR1 is SQVTM, CDR2 ANQGSEA, per germline. CDR3 in DNA: TGCAGCGTTGAGGCTAGCGGGAGTTACGAGCAGTACTTC. Protein product: CSVEASGSYEQYF.